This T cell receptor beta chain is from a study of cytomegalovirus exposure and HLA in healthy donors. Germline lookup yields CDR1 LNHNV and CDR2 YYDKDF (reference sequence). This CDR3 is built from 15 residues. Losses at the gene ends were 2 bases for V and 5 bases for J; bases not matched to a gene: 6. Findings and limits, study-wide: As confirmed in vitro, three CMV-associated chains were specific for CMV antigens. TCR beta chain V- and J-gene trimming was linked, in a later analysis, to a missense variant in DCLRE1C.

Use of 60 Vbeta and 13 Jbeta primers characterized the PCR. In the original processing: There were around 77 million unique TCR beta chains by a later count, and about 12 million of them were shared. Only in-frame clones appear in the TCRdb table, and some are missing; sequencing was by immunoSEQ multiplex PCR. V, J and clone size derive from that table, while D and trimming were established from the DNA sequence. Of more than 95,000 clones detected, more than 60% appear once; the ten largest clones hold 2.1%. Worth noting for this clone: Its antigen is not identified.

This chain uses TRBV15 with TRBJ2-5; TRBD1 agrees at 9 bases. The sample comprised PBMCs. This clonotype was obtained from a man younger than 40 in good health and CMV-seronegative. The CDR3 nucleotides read TGTGCCACCAGCAGATCCGGGGACAGGGTGGAGACCCAGTACTTC. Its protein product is CATSRSGDRVETQYF.